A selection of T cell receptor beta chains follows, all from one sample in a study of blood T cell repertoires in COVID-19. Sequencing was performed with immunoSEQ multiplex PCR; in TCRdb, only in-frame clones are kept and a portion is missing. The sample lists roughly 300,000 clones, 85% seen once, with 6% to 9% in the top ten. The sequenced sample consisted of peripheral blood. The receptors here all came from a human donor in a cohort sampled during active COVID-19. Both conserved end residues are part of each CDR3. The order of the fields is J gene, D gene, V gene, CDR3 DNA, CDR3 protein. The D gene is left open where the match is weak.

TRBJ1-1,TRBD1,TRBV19,TGTGCCAGTCAACGGACAGGGGACACTGAAGCTTTCTTT,CASQRTGDTEAFF
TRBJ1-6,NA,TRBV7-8,TGTGCCAGCAGCCGTATATGGACTGGCGGAACCCAAAATTCACCCCTCCACTTT,CASSRIWTGGTQNSPLHF
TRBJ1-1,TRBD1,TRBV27,TGTGCCAGCACCCAATCAGGGGGGAACACTGAAGCTTTCTTT,CASTQSGGNTEAFF
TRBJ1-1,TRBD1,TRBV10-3,TGTGCCACAGTTACGACAGGGCGGGGCACTGAAGCTTTCTTT,CATVTTGRGTEAFF
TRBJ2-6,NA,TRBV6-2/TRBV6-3,TGTGCCAGCAGTTACTCGAAAAGTTCTCCAGGGGTTTCTGGGGCCAACGTCCTGACTTTC,CASSYSKSSPGVSGANVLTF
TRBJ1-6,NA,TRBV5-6,TGTGCCAGCAGCTCGCAGGGAGGATTTAATTCACCCCTCCACTTT,CASSSQGGFNSPLHF
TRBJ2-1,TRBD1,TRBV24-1,TGTGCCACCAGTGAAGGGACAGCACTCCTCTACAATGAGCAGTTCTTC,CATSEGTALLYNEQFF
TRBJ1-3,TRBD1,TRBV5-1,TGCGCCAGCAGCTTGGACCGGACAGGGATAAGAAACACCATATATTTT,CASSLDRTGIRNTIYF
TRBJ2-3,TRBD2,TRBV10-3,TGTGCCATCAGTGAGTCGGTGGTAGCGGGGGAAAAGGGCACAGATACGCAGTATTTT,CAISESVVAGEKGTDTQYF
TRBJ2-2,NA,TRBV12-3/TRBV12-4,TGTGCCAGCAGTTTTAGACGGGCCGGGGAGCTGTTTTTT,CASSFRRAGELFF
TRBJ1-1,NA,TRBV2,TGTGCCAGCAGTGAAGCGCCCGGGTCTGTGGCTTTCTTT,CASSEAPGSVAFF
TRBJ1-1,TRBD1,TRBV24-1,TGTGCCACCAGTGCCGGGACCTTTTCCGGGACAGGGAACACTGAAGCTTTCTTT,CATSAGTFSGTGNTEAFF
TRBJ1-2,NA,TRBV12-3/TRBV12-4,TGTGCCAGCAGCCAGGACAGCCCTTATGGCTACACCTTC,CASSQDSPYGYTF
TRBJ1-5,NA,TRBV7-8,TGTGCCAGCAGCTCCGATGCTGGGGCTACGTATCAGCCCCAGCATTTT,CASSSDAGATYQPQHF
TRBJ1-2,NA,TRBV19,TGTGCCAGTTCCCTTACTTTGGACTTGCGAAGGGGCTACACCTTC,CASSLTLDLRRGYTF
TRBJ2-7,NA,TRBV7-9,TGTGCCAGCAGCTTAGAGGAATGGAGCTACGAGCAGTACTTC,CASSLEEWSYEQYF